This entry describes one T cell receptor beta chain. There are 15 residues in the CDR3. V was trimmed by 0 bases and J by 4 bases, leaving 12 bases between them. CDR1 is LGHNA, CDR2 YNFKEQ, per germline. Together with a sample-barcoded 5' primer, a J-beta primer mix was included in a second PCR lasting about 6 to 11 cycles. One entry per CDR3 protein results from TCRdb running MiXCR on the 5' RACE reads. Counted here are under 750,000 distinct CDR3 sequences, about 45% occurring once; the ten biggest clones make up 20% to 25%. The sample is drawn from a study of blood T cells in healthy people across ages.

The receptor's source is a man older than 75 in good health. Sequencing was done on a sample of blood. The chain couples TRBV4-2 to TRBJ1-2; possibly TRBD1 for D (5 bases). The CDR3 sequence: CASSQDAGNGYGYTF. The CDR3 nucleotides read TGTGCCAGCAGCCAAGATGCAGGGAATGGCTATGGCTACACCTTC.